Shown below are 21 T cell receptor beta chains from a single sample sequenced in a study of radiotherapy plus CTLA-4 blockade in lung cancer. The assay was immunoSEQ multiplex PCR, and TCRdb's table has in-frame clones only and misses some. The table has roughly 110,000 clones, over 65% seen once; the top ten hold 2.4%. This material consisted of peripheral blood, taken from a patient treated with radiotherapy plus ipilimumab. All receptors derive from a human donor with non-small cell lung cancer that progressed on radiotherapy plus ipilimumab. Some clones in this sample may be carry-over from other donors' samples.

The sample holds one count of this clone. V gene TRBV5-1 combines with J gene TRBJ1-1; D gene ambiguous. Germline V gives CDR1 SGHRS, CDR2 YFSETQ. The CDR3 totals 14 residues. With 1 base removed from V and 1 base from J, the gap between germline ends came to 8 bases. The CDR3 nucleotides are TGCGCCAGCAGCTTGAGGCCAGAGAACACTGAAGCTTTCTTT. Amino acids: CASSLRPENTEAFF.

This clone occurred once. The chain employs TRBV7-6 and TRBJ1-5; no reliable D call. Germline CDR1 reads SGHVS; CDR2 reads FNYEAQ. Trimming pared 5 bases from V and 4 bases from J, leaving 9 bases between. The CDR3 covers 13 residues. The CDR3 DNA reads TGTGCCAGCAGCGCCCTGGAAAATCAGCCCCAGCATTTT. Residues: CASSALENQPQHF. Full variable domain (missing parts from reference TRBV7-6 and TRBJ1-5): GAGVSQSPRYKVTKRGQDVALRCDPISGHVSLYWYRQALGQGPEFLTYFNYEAQQDKSGLPNDRFSAERPEGSISTLTIQRTEQRDSAMYRCASSALENQPQHFGDGTRLSIL.

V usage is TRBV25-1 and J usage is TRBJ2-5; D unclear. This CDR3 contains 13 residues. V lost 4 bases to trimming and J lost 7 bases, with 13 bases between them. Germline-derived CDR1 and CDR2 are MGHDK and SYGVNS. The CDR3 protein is CASSGRTLGTQYF. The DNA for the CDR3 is TGTGCCAGCAGTGGACGGACCCTGGGGACCCAGTACTTC.

The CDR3 DNA follows: TGCGCCAGCAGCTGGGGGACAGGGGCGGATCAGCCCCAGCATTTT. As protein: CASSWGTGADQPQHF. The rearrangement uses TRBV5-1 and TRBJ1-5; 10 bases line up with TRBD1. The germline V gene has CDR1 SGHRS and CDR2 YFSETQ. This CDR3 has 15 amino acids. The V gene end was trimmed by 3 bases and the J gene end by 5 bases; junction bases not matched to a gene: 5.

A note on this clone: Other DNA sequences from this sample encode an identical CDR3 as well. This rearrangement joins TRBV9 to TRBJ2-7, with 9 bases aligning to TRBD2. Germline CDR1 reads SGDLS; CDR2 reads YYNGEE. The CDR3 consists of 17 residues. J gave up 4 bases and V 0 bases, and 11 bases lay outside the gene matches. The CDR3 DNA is TGTGCCAGCAGCGTAGGACTGGGGCGGGGGGGATATTACGAGCAGTACTTC. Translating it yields CASSVGLGRGGYYEQYF.

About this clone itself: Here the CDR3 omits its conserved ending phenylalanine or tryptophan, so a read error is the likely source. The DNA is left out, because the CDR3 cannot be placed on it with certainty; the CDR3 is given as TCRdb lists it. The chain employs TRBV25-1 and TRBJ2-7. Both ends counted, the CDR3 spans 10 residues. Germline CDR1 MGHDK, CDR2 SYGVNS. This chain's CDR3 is CASSVGTEAR.

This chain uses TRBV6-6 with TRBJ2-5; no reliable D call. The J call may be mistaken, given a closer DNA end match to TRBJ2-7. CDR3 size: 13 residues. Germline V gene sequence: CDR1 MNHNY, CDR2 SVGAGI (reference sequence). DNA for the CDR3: TGTGCCAGCAGTTACACCAGCAGGTACGAGCAGTACTTC. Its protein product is CASSYTSRYEQYF.

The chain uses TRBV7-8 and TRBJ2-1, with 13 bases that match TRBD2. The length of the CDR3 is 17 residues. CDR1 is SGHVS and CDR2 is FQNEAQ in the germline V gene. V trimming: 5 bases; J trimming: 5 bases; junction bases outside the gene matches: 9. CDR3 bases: TGTGCCAGCAGCGAAAGACTAGCGGGGGGTCCTGACAATGAGCAGTTCTTC. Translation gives CASSERLAGGPDNEQFF.

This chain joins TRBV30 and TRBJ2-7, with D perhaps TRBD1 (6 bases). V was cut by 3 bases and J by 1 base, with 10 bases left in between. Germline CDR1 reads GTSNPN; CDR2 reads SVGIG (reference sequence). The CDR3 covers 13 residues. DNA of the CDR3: TGTGCCTGGAGGTGGACAGAATCCTACGAGCAGTACTTC. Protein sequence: CAWRWTESYEQYF.

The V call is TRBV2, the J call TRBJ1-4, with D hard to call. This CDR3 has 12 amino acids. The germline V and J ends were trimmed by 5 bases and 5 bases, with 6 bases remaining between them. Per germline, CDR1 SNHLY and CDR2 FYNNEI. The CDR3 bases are TGTGCCAGCAGTTGGGGAAATGAAAAACTGTTTTTT. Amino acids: CASSWGNEKLFF.

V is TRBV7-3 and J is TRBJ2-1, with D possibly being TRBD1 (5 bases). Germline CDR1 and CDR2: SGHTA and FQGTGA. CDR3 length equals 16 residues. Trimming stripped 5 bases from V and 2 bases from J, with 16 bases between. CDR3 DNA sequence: TGTGCCAGCAGCCCCAGGGTCCAGAGTGCCTACAATGAGCAGTTCTTC. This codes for CASSPRVQSAYNEQFF. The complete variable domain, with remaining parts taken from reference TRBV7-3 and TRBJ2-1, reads GAGVSQTPSNKVTEKGKYVELRCDPISGHTALYWYRQSLGQGPEFLIYFQGTGAADDSGLPNDRFFAVRPEGSVSTLKIQRTERGDSAVYLCASSPRVQSAYNEQFFGPGTRLTVL.

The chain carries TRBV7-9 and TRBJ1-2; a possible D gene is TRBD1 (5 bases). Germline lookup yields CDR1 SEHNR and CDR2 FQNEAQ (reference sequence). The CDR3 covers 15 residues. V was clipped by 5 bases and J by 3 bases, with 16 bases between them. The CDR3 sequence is CASSRGTAEDYGYTF. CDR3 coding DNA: TGTGCCAGCAGCCGAGGGACCGCGGAAGACTATGGCTACACCTTC.

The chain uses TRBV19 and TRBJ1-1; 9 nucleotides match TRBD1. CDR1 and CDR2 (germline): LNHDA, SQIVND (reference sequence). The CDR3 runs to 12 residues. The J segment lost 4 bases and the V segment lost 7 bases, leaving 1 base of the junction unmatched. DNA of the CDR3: TGTGCCAGTAAGGACAGGGGCACTGAAGCTTTCTTT. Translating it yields CASKDRGTEAFF. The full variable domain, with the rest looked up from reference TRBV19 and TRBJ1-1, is DGGITQSPKYLFRKEGQNVTLSCEQNLNHDAMYWYRQDPGQGLRLIYYSQIVNDFQKGDIAEGYSVSREKKESFPLTVTSAQKNPTAFYLCASKDRGTEAFFGQGTRLTVV.

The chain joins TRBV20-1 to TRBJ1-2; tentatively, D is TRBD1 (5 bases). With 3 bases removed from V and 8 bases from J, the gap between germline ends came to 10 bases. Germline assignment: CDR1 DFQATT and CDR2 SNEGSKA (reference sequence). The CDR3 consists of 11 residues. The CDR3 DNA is TGCAGTGCTAGCGTTGGGGACGGCTACACCTTC. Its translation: CSASVGDGYTF.

The CDR3 sequence: CASSPDIGTDTQYF. As DNA, the CDR3 is TGTGCCAGCTCACCGGACATAGGCACAGATACGCAGTATTTT. V and J are TRBV18 and TRBJ2-3; D is perhaps TRBD1 (5 bases). Trimming removed 3 bases at V and 1 base at J, with 8 bases between. Germline values: CDR1 KGHSH, CDR2 LQKENI. There are 14 residues in the CDR3. The variable domain in full, completed from reference TRBV18 and TRBJ2-3, reads NAGVMQNPRHLVRRRGQEARLRCSPMKGHSHVYWYRQLPEEGLKFMVYLQKENIIDESGMPKERFSAEFPKEGPSILRIQQVVRGDSAAYFCASSPDIGTDTQYFGPGTRLTVL.

CDR3 in amino acids: CASSPQGNTEAFF. DNA for the CDR3: TGTGCCAGCTCACCACAGGGAAACACTGAAGCTTTCTTT. This chain links TRBV18 with TRBJ1-1; D remains unclear. The CDR3 has 13 amino acids. Trimming took off 1 base at V and 2 bases at J, with 5 bases between the two ends. CDR1 is KGHSH and CDR2 is LQKENI in the germline V gene. Combining the CDR3 with reference TRBV18 and TRBJ1-1 gives the whole variable domain NAGVMQNPRHLVRRRGQEARLRCSPMKGHSHVYWYRQLPEEGLKFMVYLQKENIIDESGMPKERFSAEFPKEGPSILRIQQVVRGDSAAYFCASSPQGNTEAFFGQGTRLTVV.

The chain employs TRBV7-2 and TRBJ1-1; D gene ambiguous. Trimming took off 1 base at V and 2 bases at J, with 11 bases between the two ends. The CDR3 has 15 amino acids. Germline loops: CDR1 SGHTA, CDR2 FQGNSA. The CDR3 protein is CASSLVAVLNTEAFF. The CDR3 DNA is TGTGCCAGCAGCTTAGTGGCAGTACTTAACACTGAAGCTTTCTTT.

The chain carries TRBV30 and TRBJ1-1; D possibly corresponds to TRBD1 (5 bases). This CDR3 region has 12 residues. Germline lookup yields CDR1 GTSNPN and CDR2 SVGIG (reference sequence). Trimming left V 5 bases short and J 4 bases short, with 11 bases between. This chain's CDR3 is CAWSGTSTEAFF. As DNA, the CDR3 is TGTGCCTGGTCCGGGACTTCCACTGAAGCTTTCTTT.

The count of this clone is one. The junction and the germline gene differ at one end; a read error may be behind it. The CDR3 nucleotides are TGTGCCAGCAGCCCAGACAGGGCGCCCTTC. As protein: CASSPDRAPF. V is TRBV7-9 and J is TRBJ1-2; 7 nucleotides align to TRBD1. The CDR3 has 10 residues. Per germline, CDR1 SEHNR and CDR2 FQNEAQ (reference sequence).

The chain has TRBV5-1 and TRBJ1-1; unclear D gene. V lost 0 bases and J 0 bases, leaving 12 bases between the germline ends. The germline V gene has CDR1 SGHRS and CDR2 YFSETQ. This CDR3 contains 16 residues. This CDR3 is CASSLGPGGVNTEAFF. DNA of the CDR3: TGCGCCAGCAGCTTGGGTCCAGGAGGCGTGAACACTGAAGCTTTCTTT.

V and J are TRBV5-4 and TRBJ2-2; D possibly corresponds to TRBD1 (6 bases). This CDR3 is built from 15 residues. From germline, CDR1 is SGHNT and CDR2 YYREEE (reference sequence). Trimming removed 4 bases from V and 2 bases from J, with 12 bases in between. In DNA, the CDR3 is TGTGCCAGCAGCCTATCGACAGGAAACACCGGGGAGCTGTTTTTT. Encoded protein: CASSLSTGNTGELFF.